These 6 T cell receptor beta chains share one sample of origin, sequenced in a study of beta chain features in type 1 diabetes. Investigators reverse transcribed all isolated RNA, so they sequenced expressed TCRB transcripts. Profiling relied on immunoSEQ multiplex PCR, and the TCRdb table lists in-frame clones only, not all of them. The data contain about 620,000 clones, 15% of them seen just once; the ten biggest clones take up about 0.086%. The sequenced material came from naive CD4+ T cells from blood. The source of these receptors is a man aged 18 to 29 in good health.

This clone has just a few counts. This chain uses TRBV20-1 with TRBJ2-7; D possibly corresponds to TRBD1 (6 bases). CDR1 and CDR2 (germline): DFQATT, SNEGSKA (reference sequence). V lost 5 bases and J lost 4, with 9 bases in between. The CDR3 consists of 11 residues. The CDR3 here is CSADQGYEQYF. CDR3 bases: TGCAGTGCTGATCAGGGGTACGAGCAGTACTTC.

This clone has just a few counts. CDR3 loop: CASSFWGPYTDTQYF. The CDR3 region has the DNA TGTGCCAGCAGTTTCTGGGGACCCTACACAGATACGCAGTATTTT. The chain joins TRBV28 to TRBJ2-3, with D perhaps matching TRBD1 or TRBD2 (5 bases each). CDR1 and CDR2 from the germline V gene are MDHEN and SYDVKM. The CDR3 is 15 amino acids. The V and J ends lost 3 bases and 2 bases respectively, with 12 bases between them.

This sequence joins TRBV7-2 and TRBJ2-7, with TRBD1 identical over 8 bases. This CDR3 comprises 15 residues. Trimming took 4 bases from V and 0 from J; bases not matched to a gene: 5. Germline V CDR1 and CDR2: SGHTA, FQGNSA. The CDR3 here is CASSSSTGVSYEQYF. CDR3 DNA: TGTGCCAGCAGCTCCTCGACAGGGGTCTCCTACGAGCAGTACTTC. The entire variable domain, with the rest obtained from reference TRBV7-2 and TRBJ2-7, is as follows: GAGVSQSPSNKVTEKGKDVELRCDPISGHTALYWYRQSLGQGLEFLIYFQGNSAPDKSGLPSDRFSAERTGGSVSTLTIQRTQQEDSAVYLCASSSSTGVSYEQYFGPGTRLTVT.

A few counts support this clone. This sequence joins TRBV28 and TRBJ1-1; no definite D call. There are 13 residues in the CDR3. The germline V gene encodes CDR1 MDHEN and CDR2 SYDVKM. Trimming cost V 8 bases and J 1 base, with 11 bases left between them. The CDR3 region has the DNA TGTGCCAGCTTGCGAGAACAGAACACTGAAGCTTTCTTT. This codes for CASLREQNTEAFF.

Of note for this clone: This specimen includes other DNA sequences encoding the same CDR3. The chain couples TRBV27 to TRBJ2-5, with TRBD1 matching 7 bases. After removal of 5 bases from V and 1 base from J, the junction contained 16 bases not matched to a gene. This CDR3 is 18 amino acids long. The germline V gene has CDR1 MNHEY and CDR2 SMNVEV (reference sequence). The CDR3 loop is CASSPTGWRAATQETQYF. CDR3 DNA sequence: TGTGCCAGCAGTCCGACAGGGTGGCGAGCAGCTACCCAAGAGACCCAGTACTTC.

This clone was seen only a few times. The chain carries TRBV2 and TRBJ2-1, with D possibly TRBD2 on 6 matching bases. The CDR3 sequence is 16 residues long. Germline V gives CDR1 SNHLY, CDR2 FYNNEI. V was cut by 2 bases and J by 0 bases, with 11 bases left in between. CDR3 in amino acids: CASSEWGENSYNEQFF. Here the CDR3 DNA reads TGTGCCAGCAGTGAATGGGGGGAGAACTCCTACAATGAGCAGTTCTTC.